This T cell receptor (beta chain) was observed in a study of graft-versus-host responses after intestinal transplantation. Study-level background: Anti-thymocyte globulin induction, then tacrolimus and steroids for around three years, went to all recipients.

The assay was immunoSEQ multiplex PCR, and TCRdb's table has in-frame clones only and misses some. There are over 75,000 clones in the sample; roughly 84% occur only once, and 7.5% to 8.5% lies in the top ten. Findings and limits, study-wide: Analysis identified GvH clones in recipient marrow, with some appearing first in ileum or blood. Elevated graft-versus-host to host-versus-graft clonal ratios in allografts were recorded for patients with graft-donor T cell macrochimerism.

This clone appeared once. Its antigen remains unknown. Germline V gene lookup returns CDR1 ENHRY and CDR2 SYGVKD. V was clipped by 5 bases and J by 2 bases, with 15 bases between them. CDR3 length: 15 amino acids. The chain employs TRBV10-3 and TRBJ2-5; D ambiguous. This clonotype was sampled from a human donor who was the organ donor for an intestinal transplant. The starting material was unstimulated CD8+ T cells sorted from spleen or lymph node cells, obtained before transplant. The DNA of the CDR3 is TGTGCCATCAGTCAAGATCGGTCAGAACAAGAGACCCAGTACTTC. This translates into CAISQDRSEQETQYF.